This T cell receptor beta chain appears in the sequencing data of a study of OX40 agonist ivuxolimab in advanced cancers. Background on the study: The patients received agonistic anti-OX40 (CD134) antibody ivuxolimab. Treatment received earlier with anti-PD-1, anti-PD-L1 or anti-CTLA-4 agents was allowed, and 40% had some. Study conclusions and caveats: The antigen specificity of the peripheral T cells (those that were expanded) was not determined.

TCRdb's table, derived via immunoSEQ multiplex PCR, lists solely in-frame clones and lacks some. Among some 59,000 clones listed, roughly 80% were seen once. As concerns this clone: Antigen: not known.

Autoimmune disease history or systemic immunosuppression led to patients being barred. The V segment lost 5 bases and the J segment 2 bases; nucleotides outside the gene matches: 4. Germline-derived CDR1 and CDR2 are SGHVS and FNYEAQ. The CDR3 is 14 amino acids. The receptor was derived from an adult with an advanced solid tumor such as melanoma, head and neck, liver or kidney cancer. The V call is TRBV7-6, the J call TRBJ2-7, with 9 bases aligning to TRBD1. The sequencing used CD4+ or CD8+ T cells sorted from blood, collected in a trial of the OX40 agonist ivuxolimab. CDR3 coding DNA: TGTGCCAGCAGCCGGAGACAGGGGGCCTACGAGCAGTACTTC. The encoded protein is CASSRRQGAYEQYF. The variable domain in full, completed from reference TRBV7-6 and TRBJ2-7, reads GAGVSQSPRYKVTKRGQDVALRCDPISGHVSLYWYRQALGQGPEFLTYFNYEAQQDKSGLPNDRFSAERPEGSISTLTIQRTEQRDSAMYRCASSRRQGAYEQYFGPGTRLTVT.